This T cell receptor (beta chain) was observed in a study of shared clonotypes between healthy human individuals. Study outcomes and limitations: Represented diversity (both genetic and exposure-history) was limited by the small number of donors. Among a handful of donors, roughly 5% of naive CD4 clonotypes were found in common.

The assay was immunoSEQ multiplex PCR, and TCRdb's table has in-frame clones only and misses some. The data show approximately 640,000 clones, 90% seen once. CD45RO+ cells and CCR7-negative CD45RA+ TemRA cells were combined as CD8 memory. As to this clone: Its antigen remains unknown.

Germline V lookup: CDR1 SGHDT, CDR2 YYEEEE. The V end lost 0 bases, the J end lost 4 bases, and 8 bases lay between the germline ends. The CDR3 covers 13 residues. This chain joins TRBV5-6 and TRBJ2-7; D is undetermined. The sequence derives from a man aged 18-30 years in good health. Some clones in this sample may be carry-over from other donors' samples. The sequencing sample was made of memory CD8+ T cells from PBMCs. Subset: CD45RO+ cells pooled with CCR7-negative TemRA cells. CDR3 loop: CASSLGRKYEQYF. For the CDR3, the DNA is TGTGCCAGCAGCTTGGGACGGAAATACGAGCAGTACTTC.